This TCR beta chain comes out of a study of T cells after yellow fever vaccination. Looking at the study overall: SMART-Seq v4 Ultra Low Input handled preparation of low-cell-number fractions.

Regarding the study as a whole: Re-detected after boosting: most primary clones, 96% of CD4 and roughly 88% of CD8. The CD4 compartment and the CD8 compartment contained a small share of clonotypes in common.

TCRdb called the 5' RACE reads again in MiXCR, with one record for every CDR3 protein. This table has approximately 260,000 distinct CDR3 sequences, roughly 5.2% appearing once. This clonotype has a single count. Its antigen is currently unknown. V gave up 2 bases and J gave up 0 bases, with 10 bases separating them. The CDR3 length is 15 residues. CDR1 and CDR2 (germline): MNHEY, SVGAGI. The rearrangement joins TRBV6-5 to TRBJ1-1; D not certain. Sequences were derived from CD4+ T cells sorted from PBMCs, sampled on the day of the yellow fever booster vaccination. This sequence originates from a young man who received the YFV17D yellow fever vaccine. The CDR3, as DNA: TGTGCCAGCAGTTACAAGAAGACGGTGAACACTGAAGCTTTCTTT. Residues: CASSYKKTVNTEAFF.